One sample yielded the 13 T cell receptor beta chains listed below, sequenced in a study of T cell responses to AZD1222 COVID-19 vaccine. Sequencing was performed with immunoSEQ multiplex PCR; in TCRdb, only in-frame clones are kept and a portion is missing. The data show some 130,000 clones, 90% seen once. The sample consisted of peripheral blood, taken on day 0 of AZD1222 vaccination. These receptor sequences come from an adult in good health.

This rearrangement joins TRBV19 to TRBJ1-5, with 10 bases aligning to TRBD1. The CDR3 is made up of 15 amino acids. V lost 3 bases and J lost 2; bases outside the gene matches: 1. The germline V gene has CDR1 LNHDA and CDR2 SQIVND (reference sequence). The chain's CDR3 is CASSMGTGGNQPQHF. The CDR3 DNA sequence: TGTGCCAGTAGTATGGGGACAGGGGGCAATCAGCCCCAGCATTTT.

V is TRBV6-1 and J is TRBJ1-2; the match to TRBD1 covers 7 bases. CDR1 is MNHNS and CDR2 is SASEGT in the germline V gene. This CDR3 has 15 amino acids. The V gene end was trimmed by 3 bases and the J gene end by 0 bases; junction bases not matched to a gene: 4. The chain's CDR3 is CASSDRTGANYGYTF. The CDR3 nucleotides read TGTGCCAGCAGTGACCGGACAGGTGCTAACTATGGCTACACCTTC.

The chain uses TRBV6-5 and TRBJ1-2; the D gene is possibly TRBD1 (5 bases). This CDR3 has 13 residues. Germline loops: CDR1 MNHEY, CDR2 SVGAGI. The ends were cut back, 10 bases at V and 3 bases at J, with 15 bases in the middle. This CDR3 reads CATTPWDHYGYTF. Here the CDR3 DNA reads TGTGCCACCACCCCCTGGGACCACTATGGCTACACCTTC.

In DNA form, the CDR3 reads TGTGCCAGTAGTATATCATCCTTCCCTTACAATGAGCAGTTCTTC. Its translation: CASSISSFPYNEQFF. The chain uses TRBV19 and TRBJ2-1; D remains ambiguous. CDR1 and CDR2 from the germline V gene are LNHDA and SQIVND (reference sequence). The ends were cut back, 2 bases at V and 4 bases at J, with 12 bases in the middle. The CDR3 covers 15 residues.

This clone was recorded once. The chain combines TRBV4-1 with TRBJ1-6, with D perhaps TRBD1 (5 bases). Trimming took 6 bases from V and 7 from J, leaving 19 bases between them. Looked up from germline, CDR1 is MGHRA and CDR2 is YSYEKL. The CDR3 consists of 16 residues. The CDR3 bases are TGCGCCAGCAGGAACCCGACTCGACAGCAGAATTCACCCCTCCACTTT. Amino acids: CASRNPTRQQNSPLHF.

The chain has TRBV18 and TRBJ2-5, with D unresolved. In germline, CDR1 is KGHSH, CDR2 LQKENI. The CDR3 runs 15 residues. V was trimmed by 2 bases and J by 3 bases, leaving 13 bases between them. The CDR3 reads CASSPGRPREETQYF. The CDR3 region has the DNA TGTGCCAGCTCACCAGGGCGGCCCCGGGAAGAGACCCAGTACTTC.

This chain joins TRBV15 and TRBJ1-2, with D possibly matching TRBD1 (5 bases). Trimming took off 0 bases at V and 4 bases at J, with 12 bases between the two ends. CDR3 length equals 15 residues. From germline, CDR1 is LNHNV and CDR2 YYDKDF (reference sequence). CDR3 bases: TGTGCCACCAGCAGAGACCAAGGGGAGGCCTATGGCTACACCTTC. Translated, it gives CATSRDQGEAYGYTF.

This chain links TRBV24-1 with TRBJ2-1; 7 bases match TRBD1. Germline trimming cut 3 bases from V and 0 bases from J; bases unmatched to any gene: 10. Per germline, CDR1 KGHDR and CDR2 SFDVKD. The CDR3 runs 18 residues. CDR3: CATSDPAPTGSSYNEQFF. In DNA, the CDR3 is TGTGCCACCAGTGATCCCGCCCCGACAGGGAGCTCCTACAATGAGCAGTTCTTC.

The CDR3 nucleotides read TGTGCCAGCAGTTACGGACAGGGGCGATTTGGCTACACCTTC. Translated, it gives CASSYGQGRFGYTF. The genes are TRBV6-5 and TRBJ1-2; 9 positions match TRBD1. The CDR3 spans 14 residues. Germline loops: CDR1 MNHEY, CDR2 SVGAGI. J was trimmed by 7 bases and V by 2 bases; bases with no gene match: 5.

The CDR3 nucleotides read TGTGCCAGCAGCATTTCACAGGGTCTCTCTCCTGGGGCCAACGTCCTGACTTTC. It yields the protein CASSISQGLSPGANVLTF. The rearrangement uses TRBV7-3 and TRBJ2-6; tentatively, D is TRBD1 (6 bases). Trimming took off 5 bases at V and 2 bases at J, with 19 bases between the two ends. CDR3 length: 18 residues. In germline, CDR1 is SGHTA, CDR2 FQGTGA. Using reference TRBV7-3 and TRBJ2-6 for the parts outside the CDR3, the full variable domain is GAGVSQTPSNKVTEKGKYVELRCDPISGHTALYWYRQSLGQGPEFLIYFQGTGAADDSGLPNDRFFAVRPEGSVSTLKIQRTERGDSAVYLCASSISQGLSPGANVLTFGAGSRLTVL.

The chain uses TRBV12-3 or TRBV12-4 and TRBJ1-2; unclear D gene. With 5 bases removed from V and 1 base from J, the gap between germline ends came to 8 bases. The CDR3 is made up of 13 amino acids. Written as DNA, the CDR3 is TGTGCCAGCAGTCGGATCGATAACTATGGCTACACCTTC. Translated: CASSRIDNYGYTF.

The J gene is TRBJ1-5, the V gene TRBV6-5; tentatively, D is TRBD1 (5 bases). V was trimmed by 2 bases and J by 5 bases, leaving 7 bases between them. The germline V gene encodes CDR1 MNHEY and CDR2 SVGAGI. This CDR3 is built from 13 residues. CDR3 sequence: CASSYGGYQPQHF. CDR3 coding DNA: TGTGCCAGCAGTTACGGGGGGTATCAGCCCCAGCATTTT.

The J gene is TRBJ2-7, the V gene TRBV7-2; 7 bases align to TRBD2. Germline values: CDR1 SGHTA, CDR2 FQGNSA. After removal of 5 bases from V and 3 bases from J, the junction contained 7 bases not matched to a gene. The CDR3 covers 14 residues. The DNA of the CDR3 is TGTGCCAGCAGCGGACAAGGCGGGAGCTACGAGCAGTACTTC. It specifies CASSGQGGSYEQYF.